The present T cell receptor beta chain was sequenced within a study of vaccination and CD4 T cells after COVID-19. Overall study: The authors used overlapping spike peptides from SARS-CoV-2, HCoV-NL63, HCoV-OC43 and HCoV-229E to stimulate cells. Study-level results: Convalescent patients displayed spike mono-reactivity in 304 of 307 vaccine-specific clones.

Trimming took 7 bases from V and 3 from J, leaving 14 bases between them. This CDR3 spans 14 amino acids. Per the germline V gene, CDR1 is SNHLY and CDR2 is FYNNEI. The Oncomine TCR Beta short-read assay sequenced DNA from cultured CD4+ T cells. Using the QIAamp micro DNA kit, genomic DNA was extracted from the CD4+ T cells that had been cultured. TCRdb reprocessed the PCR reads with MiXCR, giving one entry per CDR3 protein. This sample yields about 5,700 distinct CDR3 sequences, of which around 40% are seen a single time; around 50% belongs to the top ten. As to treatment: approximately 10-day PBMC culture with coronavirus spike peptide pools or control peptides (ViraFEST assay). Ahead of the COVID-19 pandemic (2011-2018), the CD4+ T cells of the unexposed donor were collected. ViraFEST expanded antigen-specific T cells with peptide pools, then sequenced TCRs. On this clonotype: As yet, its antigen is unknown.

Input material: CD4+ T cells from blood, cultured in vitro. The chain joins TRBV2 to TRBJ2-3; no reliable D call. This TCR was sampled from a human donor in good health. This CDR3 reads CASTVSGGTDTQYF. CDR3 DNA: TGTGCCAGCACGGTTTCGGGTGGGACAGATACGCAGTATTTT. The full variable domain, rest sourced from reference TRBV2 and TRBJ2-3, is EPEVTQTPSHQVTQMGQEVILRCVPISNHLYFYWYRQILGQKVEFLVSFYNNEISEKSEIFDDQFSVERPDGSNFTLKIRSTKLEDSAMYFCASTVSGGTDTQYFGPGTRLTVL.